The 20 T cell receptor beta chains below were found in one sample sequenced in a study of human T cells and chemical hapten exposure. The time point here: patch test 1, 2 weeks after DPC sensitization. Treatment indicated: therapeutic diphenylcyclopropenone sensitization with weekly scalp DPC. TCRdb used MiXCR to reprocess the RACE reads, holding one entry per CDR3 protein. The sample includes about 120,000 distinct CDR3 sequences, around 10% seen only once; the top ten take more than 1.3%. The source was whole blood, collected in connection with sensitization to the hapten diphenylcyclopropenone (DPC). These receptors all come from a woman aged 45-60 years with alopecia areata. Some clones in this sample may be carry-over from other donors' samples.

The CDR3 DNA follows: TGTGCCAGCAGCCCGACGTCAGCGGGAGTCAATGAGCAGTTCTTC. As protein: CASSPTSAGVNEQFF. The chain couples TRBV3-1 to TRBJ2-1; the match to TRBD2 covers 8 bases. The CDR3 is 15 residues long. Per the germline V gene, CDR1 is LGHDT and CDR2 is YNNKEL (reference sequence). The J segment lost 6 bases and the V segment lost 4 bases, leaving 8 bases of the junction unmatched.

This clonotype was counted between two and nine times. The chain recombines TRBV5-1 with TRBJ1-1, with TRBD1 matching over 10 bases. J was trimmed by 0 bases and V by 4 bases; bases with no gene match: 15. The CDR3 contains 19 residues. Germline V gene data show CDR1 as SGHRS and CDR2 as YFSETQ. In nucleotides, the CDR3 is TGCGCCAGCAGCCGAAACGACAGGGGGCTAGCCCGTATGAACACTGAAGCTTTCTTT. The encoded protein is CASSRNDRGLARMNTEAFF.

The rearrangement links TRBV29-1 to TRBJ2-5; TRBD1 matches 8 bases. The CDR3 length is 13 residues. Germline-derived CDR1 and CDR2 are SQVTM and ANQGSEA. V lost 6 bases to trimming and J lost 1 base; unmatched junction nucleotides: 4. Here the CDR3 reads CSVMTGAQETQYF. DNA for the CDR3: TGCAGCGTGATGACAGGGGCCCAAGAGACCCAGTACTTC. The whole variable domain, remainder taken from reference TRBV29-1 and TRBJ2-5, is SAVISQKPSRDICQRGTSLTIQCQVDSQVTMMFWYRQQPGQSLTLIATANQGSEATYESGFVIDKFPISRPNLTFSTLTVSNMSPEDSSIYLCSVMTGAQETQYFGPGTRLLVL.

This clonotype was detected a few times. The chain recombines TRBV4-1 with TRBJ2-1, with 10 bases identical to TRBD2. Germline V lookup: CDR1 MGHRA, CDR2 YSYEKL. The CDR3 runs to 14 residues. V lost 6 bases and J lost 9; bases outside the gene matches: 8. DNA for the CDR3: TGCGCCAGCAGTGAAGCGGGAGGGCCCCCTGAGCAGTTCTTC. This gives the protein CASSEAGGPPEQFF.

The rearrangement links TRBV4-1 to TRBJ1-1; D is ambiguous. The CDR3 spans 13 residues. The germline V and J ends were trimmed by 5 bases and 0 bases, with 7 bases remaining between them. CDR1 and CDR2 (germline): MGHRA, YSYEKL. This CDR3 is CASSISLNTEAFF. DNA for the CDR3: TGCGCCAGCAGCATCAGCCTGAACACTGAAGCTTTCTTT.

This clonotype has a count of ten or more. The J gene is TRBJ1-2, the V gene TRBV28; D gene ambiguous. CDR1 is MDHEN, CDR2 SYDVKM, per germline. The CDR3 covers 13 residues. Trimming took off 3 bases at V and 4 bases at J, with 9 bases between the two ends. CDR3: CASSFTTSYGYTF. CDR3 coding DNA: TGTGCCAGCAGTTTTACGACGTCCTATGGCTACACCTTC.

The rearrangement uses TRBV20-1 and TRBJ2-7; tentatively, D is TRBD1 or TRBD2 (6 bases each). Looked up from germline, CDR1 is DFQATT and CDR2 is SNEGSKA (reference sequence). The V and J ends lost 6 bases and 1 base respectively, with 13 bases between them. The CDR3 spans 13 residues. The chain's CDR3 is CSARGGLSYEQYF. The CDR3 DNA reads TGCAGTGCCCGAGGGGGACTTTCCTACGAGCAGTACTTC.

The J gene is TRBJ1-4, the V gene TRBV2, with TRBD1 matching 9 bases. The V gene end was trimmed by 6 bases and the J gene end by 7 bases; junction bases not matched to a gene: 6. The CDR3 has 14 residues. The germline V gene encodes CDR1 SNHLY and CDR2 FYNNEI. Written as DNA, the CDR3 is TGTGCCAGCAGAGACGGGACAGGGTTTGAAAAACTGTTTTTT. As protein: CASRDGTGFEKLFF.

This clonotype was seen many times. This rearrangement joins TRBV7-2 to TRBJ2-7; possibly TRBD1 for D (7 bases). This CDR3 comprises 13 residues. In germline, CDR1 is SGHTA, CDR2 FQGNSA. Trimming cost V 4 bases and J 2 bases, with 9 bases left between them. CDR3 residues: CASSSGGTYEQYF. CDR3 sequence (DNA): TGTGCCAGCAGCTCAGGGGGGACCTACGAGCAGTACTTC.

This clonotype was seen ten or more times. This rearrangement joins TRBV28 to TRBJ2-1, with 7 positions matching TRBD1. The V gene end was trimmed by 10 bases and the J gene end by 1 base; junction bases not matched to a gene: 16. Germline values: CDR1 MDHEN, CDR2 SYDVKM. There are 17 residues in the CDR3. The CDR3 nucleotides are TGTGCCACCCTCTCGCCTCATCCGGGACAGTCCTACAATGAGCAGTTCTTC. Translating gives CATLSPHPGQSYNEQFF.

This clonotype was observed at least ten times. The rearrangement uses TRBV2 and TRBJ2-5, with D perhaps matching TRBD1 (6 bases). This CDR3 is built from 11 residues. CDR1 is SNHLY, CDR2 FYNNEI, per germline. The V end was cut by 11 bases, the J end by 0 bases, with 7 bases between. Here the CDR3 reads CAQGYQETQYF. Here the CDR3 DNA reads TGTGCCCAGGGGTACCAAGAGACCCAGTACTTC.

The V call is TRBV5-1, the J call TRBJ2-1, with D possibly matching TRBD1 (6 bases). Trimming removed 3 bases from V and 9 bases from J, with 19 bases in between. Germline V gene data show CDR1 as SGHRS and CDR2 as YFSETQ. The CDR3 has 15 amino acids. This CDR3 reads CASSSQAGVPVEQFF. The CDR3 bases are TGCGCCAGCAGCTCACAGGCAGGGGTTCCTGTTGAGCAGTTCTTC.

The chain joins TRBV20-1 to TRBJ2-7, with no clear D. The CDR3 is made up of 13 amino acids. V was pared by 6 bases and J by 4 bases, with 16 bases between. Germline V gene lookup returns CDR1 DFQATT and CDR2 SNEGSKA (reference sequence). The CDR3 loop reads CSAPPSSGYEQYF. As DNA, the CDR3 is TGCAGTGCCCCACCGAGCTCCGGGTACGAGCAGTACTTC.

This clonotype was detected many times. J is TRBJ2-1 and V is TRBV29-1; 8 bases are a match to TRBD2. The junction had 9 bases not matched to a gene; V was cut back by 4 bases and J by 4 bases. Germline V CDR1 and CDR2: SQVTM, ANQGSEA. The CDR3 length is 15 residues. This CDR3 reads CSVVVLLADYNEQFF. In DNA form, the CDR3 reads TGCAGCGTTGTGGTCCTACTAGCGGATTACAATGAGCAGTTCTTC.

This clonotype was seen ten or more times. The chain is built from TRBV7-9 and TRBJ2-7; 11 bases map to TRBD1. Germline lookup yields CDR1 SEHNR and CDR2 FQNEAQ (reference sequence). The V and J ends lost 1 base and 2 bases, in that order; junction bases with no gene match: 1. This CDR3 is 15 amino acids long. This CDR3 reads CASSLGTGGPYEQYF. The DNA for the CDR3 is TGTGCCAGCAGCTTAGGGACAGGGGGCCCCTACGAGCAGTACTTC.

Concerning this clonotype: A much larger clone sits a single nucleotide away, making a read error possible. V is TRBV13 and J is TRBJ2-7; no clear D. The CDR3 totals 14 residues. V was cut by 2 bases and J by 2 bases, with 10 bases left in between. Germline lookup yields CDR1 PRHDT and CDR2 FYEKMQ (reference sequence). The DNA for the CDR3 is TGTGCCAGCAGCTTATCGCAGCGAACCTACGAGCAGTACTTC. This codes for CASSLSQRTYEQYF.

In its sample, this clonotype was seen a few times. The rearrangement joins TRBV12-3 or TRBV12-4 to TRBJ2-2; 8 bases align to TRBD2. Unmatched junction bases numbered 6, after V lost 3 bases and J lost 6 bases. The CDR3 extends over 15 amino acids. The CDR3 sequence is CASSFGTSKAGELFF. The CDR3 DNA reads TGTGCCAGCAGTTTTGGGACTAGTAAAGCCGGGGAGCTGTTTTTT.

This clonotype was observed a few times. This chain links TRBV6-5 with TRBJ1-6; the D gene is possibly TRBD1 (6 bases). The CDR3 length is 13 residues. Trimming took 7 bases from V and 5 from J, leaving 9 bases between them. The germline CDR1 and CDR2 sequences are MNHEY and SVGAGI. The CDR3 DNA sequence: TGTGCCAGCACCCAGGGGAATAATTCACCCCTCCACTTT. This translates into CASTQGNNSPLHF.

This clonotype was seen at least ten times. The chain couples TRBV2 to TRBJ2-3, with D perhaps matching TRBD1 (6 bases). The CDR3 consists of 15 residues. The germline gives CDR1 SNHLY, CDR2 FYNNEI. Trimming pared 6 bases from V and 7 bases from J, leaving 20 bases between. The CDR3 is CASSALTTGTNTQYF. CDR3 nucleotide sequence: TGTGCCAGCAGCGCCCTTACGACAGGAACTAATACGCAGTATTTT.

This clonotype has just a few counts. The genes are TRBV28 and TRBJ1-1; D remains unclear. Trimming stripped 2 bases from V and 1 base from J, with 8 bases between. CDR3 size: 14 residues. Germline V gene data show CDR1 as MDHEN and CDR2 as SYDVKM. The CDR3: CASSLTTGNTEAFF. The CDR3 DNA reads TGTGCCAGCAGTTTAACAACCGGGAACACTGAAGCTTTCTTT. Combining the CDR3 with reference TRBV28 and TRBJ1-1 gives the whole variable domain DVKVTQSSRYLVKRTGEKVFLECVQDMDHENMFWYRQDPGLGLRLIYFSYDVKMKEKGDIPEGYSVSREKKERFSLILESASTNQTSMYLCASSLTTGNTEAFFGQGTRLTVV.